This entry lists 27 T cell receptor beta chains sequenced from one sample in a study of T cell repertoires in cytomegalovirus infection (dated by TCRdb to between 2018 and 2021). Sequenced on an Illumina HiSeq 1500. In TCRdb, the public reads were trimmed at Q25 with fastp and aligned with MiXCR, with productive beta chains retained. Every CDR3 protein is listed once, alongside the most common genes and DNA of its rows. The sample data list roughly 300,000 distinct CDR3 sequences, and roughly 9.5% of these were observed just once. The ten top clones hold over 3.5% of the sample. Material for sequencing was PBMCs. The receptors derive from a human donor in good health (CMV status not recorded). Some clones in this sample may be carry-over from other donors' samples.

The sample holds many counts of this clonotype. This chain links TRBV28 with TRBJ2-1, with D possibly being TRBD1 or TRBD2 (5 bases each). The V gene lost 7 bases and the J gene lost 5 bases, with 18 bases spanning the gap. Germline V gives CDR1 MDHEN, CDR2 SYDVKM. The CDR3 is 15 residues long. The chain's CDR3 is CASIPLRDGNNEQFF. The CDR3 DNA reads as TGTGCCAGCATCCCACTAAGGGACGGAAACAATGAGCAGTTCTTC. The full variable domain, in which reference TRBV28 and TRBJ2-1 provide the parts outside the CDR3, is DVKVTQSSRYLVKRTGEKVFLECVQDMDHENMFWYRQDPGLGLRLIYFSYDVKMKEKGDIPEGYSVSREKKERFSLILESASTNQTSMYLCASIPLRDGNNEQFFGPGTRLTVL.

This sequence joins TRBV5-1 and TRBJ1-1; 8 bases align to TRBD1. Germline CDR1 reads SGHRS; CDR2 reads YFSETQ. V lost 3 bases to trimming and J lost 13 bases; unmatched junction nucleotides: 8. The CDR3 length is 12 residues. In nucleotides, the CDR3 is TGCGCCAGCAGCTCCGAGGACAGGGTATTTTTCTTT. It encodes CASSSEDRVFFF.

Concerning this clonotype itself: The germline gene is not matched at one end of the junction; a read error may be the cause. The J gene is TRBJ1-1, the V gene TRBV4-3; the match to TRBD1 covers 7 bases. Germline V CDR1 and CDR2: LGHNA, YSLEER. CDR3 size: 16 residues. As DNA, the CDR3 is TGCGCCAGCACCCAAGGGTCAGGGGGTCGGCGAACTGAAGCTTTCTTT. It specifies CASTQGSGGRRTEAFF.

Notes on this clonotype: One base away lies a much larger clone, so this may be a sequencing read error. The chain carries TRBV14 and TRBJ1-2; 7 bases align to TRBD1. There are 15 residues in the CDR3. With 5 bases clipped from V and 5 bases from J, the junction kept 11 bases outside the gene matches. Germline CDR1 reads SGHDN; CDR2 reads FVKESK. The CDR3 coding sequence is TGTGCCAGCAGCAAAGGGGGCAGGGCGAAATATGGCTACACCTTC. Translation gives CASSKGGRAKYGYTF.

This clonotype showed up just a few times. For the CDR3, the DNA is TGCAGTGCCCAATGGGGGGGGAATAGCAATCAGCCCCAGCATTTT. It codes for CSAQWGGNSNQPQHF. The V and J genes are TRBV20-1 and TRBJ1-5; the D gene is possibly TRBD1 (5 bases). Germline V gene sequence: CDR1 DFQATT, CDR2 SNEGSKA (reference sequence). The CDR3 is 15 amino acids. V lost 6 bases and J 0 bases, leaving 15 bases between the germline ends.

V usage is TRBV7-2 and J usage is TRBJ2-7; D possibly corresponds to TRBD1 (6 bases). V lost 5 bases and J lost 5, with 19 bases in between. The CDR3 length is 15 residues. In germline, CDR1 is SGHTA, CDR2 FQGNSA. The CDR3 DNA reads TGTGCCAGCAGCGGCCGGACAGTTCAATTGGACGAGCAGTACTTC. This encodes CASSGRTVQLDEQYF.

The genes are TRBV7-6 and TRBJ2-7, with D perhaps matching TRBD1 or TRBD2 (5 bases each). This CDR3 is built from 17 residues. The germline V and J ends were trimmed by 5 bases and 7 bases, with 27 bases remaining between them. Germline V gives CDR1 SGHVS, CDR2 FNYEAQ. The CDR3 region has the DNA TGTGCCAGCAGCCCCCTTGGTCGGGGCAGGGTGCCGTATGAGCAGTACTTC. This codes for CASSPLGRGRVPYEQYF.

The chain recombines TRBV20-1 with TRBJ2-5; 8 nucleotides match TRBD1. The CDR3 length is 15 residues. The germline V gene has CDR1 DFQATT and CDR2 SNEGSKA (reference sequence). The V and J ends lost 6 bases and 7 bases, in that order; junction bases with no gene match: 16. CDR3 loop: CSANRIPGQETTQYF. In DNA form, the CDR3 reads TGCAGTGCAAACCGGATCCCGGGACAGGAGACGACCCAGTACTTC.

This clonotype was seen at least ten times. The J gene is TRBJ2-3, the V gene TRBV6-5; possibly TRBD2 for D (6 bases). The CDR3 spans 15 residues. CDR1 is MNHEY, CDR2 SVGAGI, per germline. V gave up 0 bases and J gave up 0 bases, with 7 bases separating them. DNA of the CDR3: TGTGCCAGCAGTTACTCGGGACTGAGCACAGATACGCAGTATTTT. This sequence encodes CASSYSGLSTDTQYF.

This clonotype was seen only a few times. This rearrangement joins TRBV10-2 to TRBJ2-1, with TRBD2 matching over 12 bases. The CDR3 sequence is 15 residues long. The J segment lost 9 bases and the V segment lost 3 bases, leaving 6 bases of the junction unmatched. The germline CDR1 and CDR2 sequences are WSHSY and SAAADI. In DNA, the CDR3 is TGCGCCAGCAGTGAAAGACTAGCGGGAGCTAGTGAGCAGTTCTTC. Its protein product is CASSERLAGASEQFF.

The chain links TRBV7-9 to TRBJ2-1, with D tentatively TRBD1 or TRBD2 (5 bases each). Germline V lookup: CDR1 SEHNR, CDR2 FQNEAQ (reference sequence). The CDR3 is 13 residues long. Trimming shortened V by 7 bases and J by 7 bases, and 14 bases separated the two germline ends. The CDR3 loop reads CASKGPTRNEQFF. CDR3 DNA: TGTGCCAGCAAGGGACCCACACGGAATGAGCAGTTCTTC.

This clonotype was observed at least ten times. The chain uses TRBV19 and TRBJ2-7, with D uncertain. Trimming took 0 bases from V and 10 from J, leaving 13 bases between them. CDR1 and CDR2 from the germline V gene are LNHDA and SQIVND (reference sequence). The CDR3 is made up of 13 amino acids. This CDR3 reads CASSIDRVPGQYF. The CDR3 DNA sequence: TGTGCCAGTAGTATAGATCGTGTTCCCGGACAGTACTTC.

This clonotype was counted at least ten times. The CDR3 sequence is CASSAIPRGSYNEQFF. As DNA, the CDR3 is TGTGCCAGCAGCGCCATTCCCCGAGGTTCCTACAATGAGCAGTTCTTC. The genes are TRBV7-2 and TRBJ2-1; D remains ambiguous. The CDR3 loop spans 16 amino acids. With 5 bases removed from V and 1 base from J, the gap between germline ends came to 15 bases. Germline V gives CDR1 SGHTA, CDR2 FQGNSA.

This clonotype was detected only a few times. The gene calls are TRBV7-6 and TRBJ1-2, with 7 positions matching TRBD1. CDR1 is SGHVS, CDR2 FNYEAQ, per germline. The CDR3 is 13 residues long. V dropped 4 bases and J dropped 4; count of bases not matched to a gene: 3. DNA for the CDR3: TGTGCCAGCAGCTACGGGACAGCCTATGGCTACACCTTC. It yields the protein CASSYGTAYGYTF.

The rearrangement joins TRBV19 to TRBJ1-4; D not certain. In germline, CDR1 is LNHDA, CDR2 SQIVND (reference sequence). V was clipped by 7 bases and J by 5 bases, with 17 bases between them. The CDR3 is 15 amino acids. Written as DNA, the CDR3 is TGTGCCAGTACGATTGGACCCCGAGGAAATGAAAAACTGTTTTTT. This encodes CASTIGPRGNEKLFF.

The chain is built from TRBV27 and TRBJ2-3; D uncertain. V lost 0 bases to trimming and J lost 0 bases, with 7 bases between them. Germline-derived CDR1 and CDR2 are MNHEY and SMNVEV (reference sequence). The CDR3 has 15 amino acids. The DNA for the CDR3 is TGTGCCAGCAGTTTATCGCGCCCTAGCACAGATACGCAGTATTTT. Translation: CASSLSRPSTDTQYF.

The chain has TRBV7-2 and TRBJ1-1, with 7 bases fitting TRBD1. The germline V gene encodes CDR1 SGHTA and CDR2 FQGNSA. Unmatched junction bases numbered 9, after V lost 4 bases and J lost 4 bases. This CDR3 is built from 15 residues. The DNA of the CDR3 is TGTGCCAGCAGCTACAACAGGGGAATCATCACTGAAGCTTTCTTT. It specifies CASSYNRGIITEAFF.

This clonotype has a count of ten or more. This sequence joins TRBV7-6 and TRBJ2-2; no firm D call. The CDR3 spans 15 residues. From germline, CDR1 is SGHVS and CDR2 FNYEAQ. V gave up 5 bases and J gave up 0 bases, with 10 bases separating them. The CDR3 nucleotides are TGTGCCAGCAGCGTACAGCATACGAACACCGGGGAGCTGTTTTTT. It encodes CASSVQHTNTGELFF.

This sequence joins TRBV7-2 and TRBJ2-3; TRBD2 agrees at 8 bases. CDR3 length equals 16 residues. The germline gives CDR1 SGHTA, CDR2 FQGNSA. The V gene end was trimmed by 3 bases and the J gene end by 1 base; junction bases not matched to a gene: 6. CDR3 sequence: CASSLGGLARTDTQYF. In DNA, the CDR3 is TGTGCCAGCAGCTTGGGTGGACTAGCCCGCACAGATACGCAGTATTTT.

This clonotype was counted many times. The rearrangement uses TRBV7-9 and TRBJ2-5; 8 positions agree with TRBD2. The V and J ends lost 1 base and 1 base, in that order; junction bases with no gene match: 2. The CDR3 runs to 15 residues. Germline V gene sequence: CDR1 SEHNR, CDR2 FQNEAQ (reference sequence). CDR3 sequence (DNA): TGTGCCAGCAGCTTAGAAGCGGGGGTCCAAGAGACCCAGTACTTC. This encodes CASSLEAGVQETQYF.

This clonotype was counted many times. This chain connects TRBV6-2 or TRBV6-3 to TRBJ2-1; the match to TRBD2 covers 8 bases. This CDR3 contains 15 residues. V lost 2 bases, J lost 7 bases, and 7 bases stayed unmatched. Germline values: CDR1 MNHEY, CDR2 SVGEGT. The CDR3: CASSYRGSGVNEQFF. As DNA, the CDR3 is TGTGCCAGCAGTTACCGAGGTAGCGGGGTTAATGAGCAGTTCTTC.

The sample holds many counts of this clonotype. The chain joins TRBV12-3 or TRBV12-4 to TRBJ2-2; unclear D gene. This CDR3 has 14 amino acids. Trimming stripped 6 bases from V and 1 base from J, with 9 bases between. The CDR3 sequence is CASRPNRNTGELFF. The CDR3 DNA is TGTGCCAGCAGACCTAACAGGAACACCGGGGAGCTGTTTTTT.

This clonotype has at least ten counts. The chain recombines TRBV7-2 with TRBJ2-7; no firm D call. Per germline, CDR1 SGHTA and CDR2 FQGNSA. The CDR3 consists of 12 residues. V lost 5 bases, J lost 6 bases, and 11 bases lay in between. The DNA for the CDR3 is TGTGCCAGCAGCCCCAGCCGTGCCGAGCAGTACTTC. Protein product: CASSPSRAEQYF.

The chain employs TRBV6-2 or TRBV6-3 and TRBJ1-5, with TRBD1 identical over 8 bases. The germline V gene has CDR1 MNHEY and CDR2 SVGEGT. With 0 bases clipped from V and 4 bases from J, the junction kept 11 bases outside the gene matches. The CDR3 has 18 residues. The CDR3 here is CASSYSRFEQGVNQPQHF. In DNA, the CDR3 is TGTGCCAGCAGTTACTCGAGGTTCGAACAGGGGGTGAATCAGCCCCAGCATTTT.

This clonotype was counted a few times. The chain combines TRBV6-2 or TRBV6-3 with TRBJ2-3, with D possibly TRBD2 on 5 matching bases. Germline V lookup: CDR1 MNHEY, CDR2 SVGEGT. V dropped 7 bases and J dropped 6 bases, with 11 bases sitting between them. The CDR3 is 12 amino acids. The CDR3 region is CASTGRADTQYF. DNA for the CDR3: TGTGCCAGCACGGGAAGGGCGGATACGCAGTATTTT.

This chain uses TRBV6-2 or TRBV6-3 with TRBJ2-1; 7 bases agree with TRBD1. The V gene's germline CDR1 is MNHEY and CDR2 SVGEGT. The length of the CDR3 is 15 residues. V dropped 6 bases and J dropped 5; count of bases not matched to a gene: 10. The CDR3 sequence is CASRNRDSGNNEQFF. For the CDR3, the DNA is TGTGCCAGCAGAAACCGGGACAGTGGGAACAATGAGCAGTTCTTC.

The chain recombines TRBV19 with TRBJ2-7; D uncertain. The CDR3 spans 14 residues. V was cut by 3 bases and J by 0 bases, with 9 bases left in between. CDR1 and CDR2 from the germline V gene are LNHDA and SQIVND (reference sequence). CDR3 DNA sequence: TGTGCCAGTAGTATCTCAGGATTCTCCTACGAGCAGTACTTC. The encoded protein is CASSISGFSYEQYF. The entire variable domain, with the rest obtained from reference TRBV19 and TRBJ2-7, is as follows: DGGITQSPKYLFRKEGQNVTLSCEQNLNHDAMYWYRQDPGQGLRLIYYSQIVNDFQKGDIAEGYSVSREKKESFPLTVTSAQKNPTAFYLCASSISGFSYEQYFGPGTRLTVT.